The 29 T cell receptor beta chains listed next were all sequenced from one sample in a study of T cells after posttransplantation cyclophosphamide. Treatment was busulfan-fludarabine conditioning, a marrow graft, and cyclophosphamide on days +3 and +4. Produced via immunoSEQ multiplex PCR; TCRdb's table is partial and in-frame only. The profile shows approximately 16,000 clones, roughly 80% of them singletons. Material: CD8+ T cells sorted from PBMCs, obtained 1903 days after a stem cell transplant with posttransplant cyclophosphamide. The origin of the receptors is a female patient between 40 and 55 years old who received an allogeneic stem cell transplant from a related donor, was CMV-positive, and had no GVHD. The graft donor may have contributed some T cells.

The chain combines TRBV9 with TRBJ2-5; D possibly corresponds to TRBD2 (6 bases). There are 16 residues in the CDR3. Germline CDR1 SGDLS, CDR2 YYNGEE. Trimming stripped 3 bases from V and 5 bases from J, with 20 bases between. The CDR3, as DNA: TGTGCCAGCAGCGAGAGAGGAGGGGAAGGCGGGGAGACCCAGTACTTC. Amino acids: CASSERGGEGGETQYF.

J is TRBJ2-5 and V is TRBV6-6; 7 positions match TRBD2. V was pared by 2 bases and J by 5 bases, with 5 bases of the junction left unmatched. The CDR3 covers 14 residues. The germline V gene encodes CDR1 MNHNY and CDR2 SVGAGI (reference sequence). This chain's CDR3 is CASSYRDGGETQYF. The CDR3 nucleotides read TGTGCCAGCAGTTACCGTGACGGGGGGGAGACCCAGTACTTC.

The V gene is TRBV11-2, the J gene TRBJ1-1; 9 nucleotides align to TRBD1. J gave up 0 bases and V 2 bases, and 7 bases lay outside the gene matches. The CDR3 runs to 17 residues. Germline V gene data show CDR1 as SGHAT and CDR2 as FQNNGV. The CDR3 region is CASSLINRGPMNTEAFF. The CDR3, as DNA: TGTGCCAGCAGCTTAATTAACAGGGGGCCGATGAACACTGAAGCTTTCTTT.

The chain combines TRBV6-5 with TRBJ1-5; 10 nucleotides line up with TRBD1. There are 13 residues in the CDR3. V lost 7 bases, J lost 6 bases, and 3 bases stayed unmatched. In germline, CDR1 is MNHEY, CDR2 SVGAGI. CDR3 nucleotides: TGTGCCAGCACGACAGGGGGCGGTCAGCCCCAGCATTTT. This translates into CASTTGGGQPQHF.

In DNA, the CDR3 is TGTGCCAGCAGTCTAGGGAACACTGAAGCTTTCTTT. Its translation: CASSLGNTEAFF. This chain connects TRBV28 to TRBJ1-1; D ambiguous. This CDR3 contains 12 residues. Trimming stripped 5 bases from V and 1 base from J, with 5 bases between. CDR1 MDHEN and CDR2 SYDVKM come from the germline V gene.

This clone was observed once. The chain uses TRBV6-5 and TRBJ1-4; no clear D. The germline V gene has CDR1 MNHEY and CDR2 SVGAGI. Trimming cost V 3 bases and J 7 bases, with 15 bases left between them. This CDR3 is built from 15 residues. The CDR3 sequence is CASSYRKSRGEKLFF. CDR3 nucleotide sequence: TGTGCCAGCAGTTATAGGAAGTCGCGAGGTGAAAAACTGTTTTTT.

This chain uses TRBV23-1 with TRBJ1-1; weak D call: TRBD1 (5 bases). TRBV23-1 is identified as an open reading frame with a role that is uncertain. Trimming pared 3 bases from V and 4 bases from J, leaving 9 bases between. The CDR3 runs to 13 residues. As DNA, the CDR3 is TGCGCCAGCAGTCAGGGGGGGAGCACTGAAGCTTTCTTT. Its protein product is CASSQGGSTEAFF.

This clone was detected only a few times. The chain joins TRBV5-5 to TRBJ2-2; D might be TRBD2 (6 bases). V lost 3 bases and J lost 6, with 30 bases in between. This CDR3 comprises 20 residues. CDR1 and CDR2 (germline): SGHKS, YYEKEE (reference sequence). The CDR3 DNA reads TGTGCCAGCAGCTCCTCCGTGGATGCCATGGAGGGGAGGAGTCCCGGGGAGCTGTTTTTT. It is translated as CASSSSVDAMEGRSPGELFF.

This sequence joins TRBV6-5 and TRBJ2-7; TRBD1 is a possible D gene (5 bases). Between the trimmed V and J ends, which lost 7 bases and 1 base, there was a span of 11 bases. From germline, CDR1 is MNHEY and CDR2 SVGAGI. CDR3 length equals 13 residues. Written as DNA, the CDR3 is TGTGCCAGCAATCCGCCAGGGTCCTACGAGCAGTACTTC. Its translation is CASNPPGSYEQYF.

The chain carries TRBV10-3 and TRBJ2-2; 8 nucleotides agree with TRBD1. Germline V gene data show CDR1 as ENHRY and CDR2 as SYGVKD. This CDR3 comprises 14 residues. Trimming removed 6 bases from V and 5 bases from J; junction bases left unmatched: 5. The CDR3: CAIRRQGRTGELFF. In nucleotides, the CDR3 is TGTGCCATCAGGCGACAGGGGAGAACCGGGGAGCTGTTTTTT.

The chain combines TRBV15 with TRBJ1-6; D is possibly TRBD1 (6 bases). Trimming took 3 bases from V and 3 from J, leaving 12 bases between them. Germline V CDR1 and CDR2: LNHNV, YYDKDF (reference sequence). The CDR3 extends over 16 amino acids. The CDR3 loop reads CATSRDREGYNSPLHF. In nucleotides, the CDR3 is TGTGCCACCAGCAGGGACAGAGAAGGCTATAATTCACCCCTCCACTTT.

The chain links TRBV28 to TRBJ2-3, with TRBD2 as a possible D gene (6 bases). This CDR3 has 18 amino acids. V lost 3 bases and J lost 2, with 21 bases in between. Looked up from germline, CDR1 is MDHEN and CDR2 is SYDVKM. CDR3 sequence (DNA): TGTGCCAGCAGTTTCCCGAGAGTGACTAGTGGGAACACAGATACGCAGTATTTT. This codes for CASSFPRVTSGNTDTQYF.

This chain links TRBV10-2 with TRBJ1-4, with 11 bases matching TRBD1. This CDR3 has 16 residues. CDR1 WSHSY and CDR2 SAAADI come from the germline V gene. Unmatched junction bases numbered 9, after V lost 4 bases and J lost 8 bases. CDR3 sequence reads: CASSGGDRGAREKLFF. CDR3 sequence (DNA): TGCGCCAGCAGTGGCGGGGACAGGGGGGCAAGGGAAAAACTGTTTTTT.

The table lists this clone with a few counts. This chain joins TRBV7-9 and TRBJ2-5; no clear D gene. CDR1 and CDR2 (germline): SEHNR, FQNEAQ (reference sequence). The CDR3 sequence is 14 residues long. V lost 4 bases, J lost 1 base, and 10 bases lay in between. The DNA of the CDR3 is TGTGCCAGCAGCTCTCCGGTTTCCCAAGAGACCCAGTACTTC. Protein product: CASSSPVSQETQYF.

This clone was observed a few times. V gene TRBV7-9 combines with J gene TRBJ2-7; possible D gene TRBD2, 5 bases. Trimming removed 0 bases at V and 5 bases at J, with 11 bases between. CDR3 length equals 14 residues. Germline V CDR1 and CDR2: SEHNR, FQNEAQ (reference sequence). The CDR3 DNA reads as TGTGCCAGCAGCTTAGCCGTAGGAGGCGACGAGCAGTACTTC. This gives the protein CASSLAVGGDEQYF.

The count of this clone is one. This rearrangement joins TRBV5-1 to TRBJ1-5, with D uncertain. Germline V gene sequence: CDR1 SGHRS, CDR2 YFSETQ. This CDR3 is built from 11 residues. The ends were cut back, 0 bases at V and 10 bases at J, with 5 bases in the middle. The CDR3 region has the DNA TGCGCCAGCAGCTTGGTCTTACCCCAGCATTTT. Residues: CASSLVLPQHF.

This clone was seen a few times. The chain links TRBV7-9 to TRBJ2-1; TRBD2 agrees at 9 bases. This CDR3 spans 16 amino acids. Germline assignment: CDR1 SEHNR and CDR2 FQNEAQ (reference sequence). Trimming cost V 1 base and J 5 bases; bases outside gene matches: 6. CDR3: CASSLVAGGPDNEQFF. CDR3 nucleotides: TGTGCCAGCAGCTTAGTGGCGGGGGGGCCGGACAATGAGCAGTTCTTC.

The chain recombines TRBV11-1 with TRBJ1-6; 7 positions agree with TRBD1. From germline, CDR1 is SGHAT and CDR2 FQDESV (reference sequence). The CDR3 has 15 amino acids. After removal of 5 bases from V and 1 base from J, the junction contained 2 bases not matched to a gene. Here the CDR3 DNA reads TGTGCCAGCAGCAACAGGGGTTCCTATAATTCACCCCTCCACTTT. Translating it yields CASSNRGSYNSPLHF.

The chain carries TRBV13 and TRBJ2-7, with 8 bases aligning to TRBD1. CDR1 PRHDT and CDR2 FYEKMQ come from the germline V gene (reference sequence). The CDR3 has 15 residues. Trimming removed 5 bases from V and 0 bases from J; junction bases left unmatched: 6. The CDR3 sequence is CASSPRGPSSYEQYF. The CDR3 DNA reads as TGTGCCAGCAGCCCCAGGGGGCCTAGCTCCTACGAGCAGTACTTC.

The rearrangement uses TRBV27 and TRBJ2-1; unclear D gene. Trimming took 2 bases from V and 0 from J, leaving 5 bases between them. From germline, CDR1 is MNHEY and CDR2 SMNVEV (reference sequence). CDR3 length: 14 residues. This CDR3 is CASSLADSYNEQFF. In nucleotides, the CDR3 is TGTGCCAGCAGTTTAGCGGACTCCTACAATGAGCAGTTCTTC.

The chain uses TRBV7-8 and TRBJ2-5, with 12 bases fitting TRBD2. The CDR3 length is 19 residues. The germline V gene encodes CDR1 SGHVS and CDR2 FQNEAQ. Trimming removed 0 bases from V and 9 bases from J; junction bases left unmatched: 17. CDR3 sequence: CASSLASGTSGRVESAQYF. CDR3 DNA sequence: TGTGCCAGCAGCTTAGCCTCCGGGACTAGCGGGCGGGTGGAGTCGGCCCAGTACTTC.

CDR3 bases: TGTGCCAGCAGCTTATACGGGAACACTGAAGCTTTCTTT. Translating gives CASSLYGNTEAFF. The rearrangement uses TRBV13 and TRBJ1-1; no clear D. Per the germline V gene, CDR1 is PRHDT and CDR2 is FYEKMQ (reference sequence). V was shortened by 2 bases and J by 1 base, with 5 bases between the two germline ends. The CDR3 has 13 residues.

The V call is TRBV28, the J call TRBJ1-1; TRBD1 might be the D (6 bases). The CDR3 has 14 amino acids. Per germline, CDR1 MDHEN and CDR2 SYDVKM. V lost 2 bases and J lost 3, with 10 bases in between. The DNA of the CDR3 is TGTGCCAGCAGTTTAGCAGGGACACACACTGAAGCTTTCTTT. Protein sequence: CASSLAGTHTEAFF. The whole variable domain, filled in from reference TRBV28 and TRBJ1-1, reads DVKVTQSSRYLVKRTGEKVFLECVQDMDHENMFWYRQDPGLGLRLIYFSYDVKMKEKGDIPEGYSVSREKKERFSLILESASTNQTSMYLCASSLAGTHTEAFFGQGTRLTVV.

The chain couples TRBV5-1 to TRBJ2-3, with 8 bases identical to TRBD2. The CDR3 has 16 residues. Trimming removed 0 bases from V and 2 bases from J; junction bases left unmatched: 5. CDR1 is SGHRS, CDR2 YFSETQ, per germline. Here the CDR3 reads CASSLGVGGDTDTQYF. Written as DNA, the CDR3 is TGCGCCAGCAGCTTGGGAGTCGGGGGGGACACAGATACGCAGTATTTT.

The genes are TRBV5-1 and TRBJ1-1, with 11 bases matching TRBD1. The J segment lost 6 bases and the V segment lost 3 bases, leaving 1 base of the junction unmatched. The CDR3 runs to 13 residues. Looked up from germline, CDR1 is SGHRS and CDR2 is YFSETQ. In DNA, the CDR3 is TGCGCCAGCAGCTGGGGACAGGGGGCTGAAGCTTTCTTT. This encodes CASSWGQGAEAFF.

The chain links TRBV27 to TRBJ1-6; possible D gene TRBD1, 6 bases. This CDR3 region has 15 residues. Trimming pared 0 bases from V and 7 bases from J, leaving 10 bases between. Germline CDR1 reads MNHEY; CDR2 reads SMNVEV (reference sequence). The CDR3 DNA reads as TGTGCCAGCAGTTTATCACAGGGACGAAATTCACCCCTCCACTTT. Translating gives CASSLSQGRNSPLHF.

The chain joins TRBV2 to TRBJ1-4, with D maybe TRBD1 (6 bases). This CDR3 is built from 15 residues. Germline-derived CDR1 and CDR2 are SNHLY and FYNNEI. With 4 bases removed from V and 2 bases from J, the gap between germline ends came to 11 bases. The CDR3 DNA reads TGTGCCAGCAGTGTGTTTGGGGGCACTAATGAAAAACTGTTTTTT. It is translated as CASSVFGGTNEKLFF.

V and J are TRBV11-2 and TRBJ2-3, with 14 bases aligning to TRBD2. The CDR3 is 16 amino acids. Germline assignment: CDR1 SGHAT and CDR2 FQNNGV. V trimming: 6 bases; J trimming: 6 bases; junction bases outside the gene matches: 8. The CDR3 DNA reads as TGTGCCAGCAGGCGGGGACTAGCGGGGGCGGAGGATACGCAGTATTTT. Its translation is CASRRGLAGAEDTQYF.

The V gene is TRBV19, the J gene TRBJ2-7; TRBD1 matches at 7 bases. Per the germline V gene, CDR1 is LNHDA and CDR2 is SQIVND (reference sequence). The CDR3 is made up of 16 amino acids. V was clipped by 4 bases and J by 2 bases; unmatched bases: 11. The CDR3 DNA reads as TGTGCCAGTAGTACCCCTGGAACAGGGGTTCCCTACGAGCAGTACTTC. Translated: CASSTPGTGVPYEQYF.